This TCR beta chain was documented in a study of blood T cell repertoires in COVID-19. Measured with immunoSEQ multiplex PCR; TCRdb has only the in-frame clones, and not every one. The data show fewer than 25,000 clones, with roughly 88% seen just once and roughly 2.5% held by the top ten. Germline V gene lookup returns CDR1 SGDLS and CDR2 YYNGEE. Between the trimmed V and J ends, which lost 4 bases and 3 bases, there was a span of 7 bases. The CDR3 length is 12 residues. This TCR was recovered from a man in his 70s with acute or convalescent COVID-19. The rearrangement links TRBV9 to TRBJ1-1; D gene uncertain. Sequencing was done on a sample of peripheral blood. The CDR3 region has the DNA TGTGCCAGCAGCCCTCGGGACACTGAAGCTTTCTTT. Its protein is CASSPRDTEAFF.